Listed below are T cell receptor beta chains from one sample, sequenced in a study of blood T cell repertoires in COVID-19. Clones were sequenced by immunoSEQ multiplex PCR, and TCRdb holds only the in-frame ones, with some missing. The sample yields about 200,000 clones, around 80% seen once. Sequenced material: PBMCs or T cells enriched from blood (not recorded which). The receptors were gathered from a man aged 35 to 55 who had recovered from COVID-19. Both conserved end residues are trimmed from each CDR3. Each record gives: CDR3 protein, V gene.

ASSLFSAGHYEQY,TRBV28
ASSKEPNYGYT,TRBV5-1
ASSLGGAGTEAF,TRBV7-3
ASSHNEGTQY,TRBV5-4
ASSPGLRRYEQY,TRBV7-2
ASSLVGLQETQY,TRBV5-1
ASSSRYVFGEAF,TRBV7-2
ASSQPRGLERNYEQF,TRBV5-1
ASRIGTGGEKLF,TRBV5-1
ASSVEDRRTGELF,TRBV9
ASSFGTGYQPQH,TRBV18
ASSLAGGINNEQF,TRBV11-3
ASSFQGQPWTQY,TRBV5-5
ASSFQRGGLRETQY,TRBV5-4
ASSLVVSGSNQPQH,TRBV7-2
SASRGYTEAF,TRBV20-1
SARDLGTQY,TRBV20-1
ASSARETNSPLH,TRBV5-1
ATSREGVSYEQY,TRBV15
ASSTNRGWETQY,TRBV7-9
ASSQSGQGLSGANVLT,TRBV3-1/TRBV3-2
ASSPGTSIVYEQY,TRBV5-1
ASNPRREETQY,TRBV2
ASSLYLRGGEKLF,TRBV28
ASRLGVSGQGNSPLH,TRBV5-1
ASRLGGADTQY,TRBV28
ACRPSRGGVPNSPLH,TRBV30
ASSSIDQGDYGYT,TRBV28
ASTSSTDTQY,TRBV28
ASSLGGASGNTIY,TRBV11-3
ASRPTSGNTGELF,TRBV4-1
SDTRPGQGMGTEAF,TRBV29-1
ASSVTGGNTEAF,TRBV9
ASNGYRGEKLF,TRBV12-3/TRBV12-4
ASSSLDTYTGELF,TRBV7-7
ASSFYGRPSWDTQY,TRBV27
ASTPWGQGTQPQH,TRBV28
ASSWAAGTGELF,TRBV5-1
ASSPFNNPGGSNQPQH,TRBV18
ASSTGTGGFYGYT,TRBV27
ASTPFQGAF,TRBV12-3/TRBV12-4
SVEGGGNEKLF,TRBV29-1
ASSSSSSYEQY,TRBV7-3
ASSFGGTNHNEQF,TRBV7-2
ASSPTGPPQPQH,TRBV18
ATQTGLGTDTQY,TRBV5-1
ASSLQPTGKHGYT,TRBV7-3
AISESIRAGEQY,TRBV10-3
ASSLARGQSGNTIY,TRBV7-9
ASSQPYGGADTQY,TRBV6-2/TRBV6-3
ASSAQGSSYNEQF,TRBV28
ASSQVGESEQY,TRBV4-3
ASRLTGTGNYEQY,TRBV3-1/TRBV3-2
ASSAGTTNEKLF,TRBV2
ASSALAGYNEQF,TRBV2
ASSLLHLEGDEQY,TRBV3-1/TRBV3-2
ASSSLAEETQY,TRBV5-6
ASGSGGNEKLF,TRBV19
ASSWDRGTGELF,TRBV5-4
ASSITGPGQPQH,TRBV19